This is a list of T cell receptor beta chains from one sample in a study of blood T cells in healthy people across ages. TCRdb independently ran MiXCR on the 5' RACE reads; one entry per CDR3 protein. Among some 900,000 distinct CDR3 sequences, roughly 26% were seen once, and the ten largest hold about 18%. What was sequenced was blood. These TCRs come from a woman of 80 years or more in good health. Both conserved end residues are part of each CDR3. Each record gives: CDR3 protein, CDR3 DNA, J gene, D gene, clone size, V gene. D genes are given only for firm matches. Size is omitted from some rows. Given values are once, few, many or a class for expanded clones.

CDR3aa: CASSYPGVNTQYF
CDR3nt: TGTGCCAGCAGTTACCCGGGGGTAAATACGCAGTATTTT
j_gene: TRBJ2-3
d_gene: .
abundance: many
v_gene: TRBV6-2/TRBV6-3

CDR3aa: CATSGQMGIRGMNTEAFF
CDR3nt: TGTGCCACCAGCGGACAGATGGGGATCAGGGGCATGAACACTGAAGCTTTCTTT
j_gene: TRBJ1-1
d_gene: .
abundance: .
v_gene: TRBV15

CDR3aa: CASSSPDVALQNEQYF
CDR3nt: TGTGCCAGCAGTTCCCCGGACGTGGCTTTACAAAATGAGCAGTACTTC
j_gene: TRBJ2-5
d_gene: .
abundance: .
v_gene: TRBV6-6

CDR3aa: CASSPALAGTNGYTF
CDR3nt: TGTGCCAGCAGCCCTGCGTTGGCAGGGACTAACGGCTACACCTTC
j_gene: TRBJ1-2
d_gene: .
abundance: many
v_gene: TRBV7-2

CDR3aa: CASSLNGGYTF
CDR3nt: TGTGCCAGCAGCTTGAATGGGGGCTACACCTTC
j_gene: TRBJ1-2
d_gene: .
abundance: many
v_gene: TRBV7-2

CDR3aa: CSARGPGTGKPRDPLPENEKLFF
CDR3nt: TGCAGTGCTAGGGGACCAGGGACCGGAAAACCTCGGGACCCTCTCCCGGAAAATGAAAAACTGTTTTTT
j_gene: TRBJ1-4
d_gene: .
abundance: many
v_gene: TRBV20-1

CDR3aa: CASSLTGGPTYNEQFF
CDR3nt: TGTGCCAGCAGCTTAACAGGGGGGCCTACCTACAATGAGCAGTTCTTC
j_gene: TRBJ2-1
d_gene: TRBD1
abundance: .
v_gene: TRBV7-2

CDR3aa: CAGSLRGLYNEQYF
CDR3nt: TGTGCCGGCAGCTTACGGGGGCTTTACAATGAGCAGTACTTC
j_gene: TRBJ2-7
d_gene: .
abundance: once
v_gene: TRBV5-6

CDR3aa: CASSLVTYNEQFF
CDR3nt: TGTGCCAGCAGCTTGGTTACCTACAATGAGCAGTTCTTC
j_gene: TRBJ2-1
d_gene: .
abundance: .
v_gene: TRBV5-8

CDR3aa: CASSWGSAFEKLFF
CDR3nt: TGTGCCAGCAGTTGGGGGAGCGCCTTTGAAAAACTGTTTTTT
j_gene: TRBJ1-4
d_gene: .
abundance: .
v_gene: TRBV6-2/TRBV6-3

CDR3aa: CASRSAQGADTQYF
CDR3nt: TGTGCCAGTAGATCGGCACAGGGAGCAGATACGCAGTATTTT
j_gene: TRBJ2-3
d_gene: .
abundance: few
v_gene: TRBV19

CDR3aa: CASSLIEDQETQYF
CDR3nt: TGTGCCAGCAGCTTAATCGAAGACCAAGAGACCCAGTACTTC
j_gene: TRBJ2-5
d_gene: .
abundance: many
v_gene: TRBV7-2

CDR3aa: CASSLARDPGNEQYF
CDR3nt: TGTGCCAGCAGTTTGGCGCGGGACCCAGGGAACGAGCAGTACTTC
j_gene: TRBJ2-7
d_gene: .
abundance: few
v_gene: TRBV28

CDR3aa: CASSMGQLDTEAFF
CDR3nt: TGTGCCAGCAGTATGGGACAGCTAGACACTGAAGCTTTCTTT
j_gene: TRBJ1-1
d_gene: TRBD1
abundance: few
v_gene: TRBV12-3/TRBV12-4

CDR3aa: CASSYGDGEWNEQFF
CDR3nt: TGTGCCAGCAGTTACGGGGACGGGGAGTGGAATGAGCAGTTCTTC
j_gene: TRBJ2-1
d_gene: .
abundance: .
v_gene: TRBV6-2/TRBV6-3

CDR3aa: CSAEKQIEQFF
CDR3nt: TGCAGTGCTGAGAAACAGATAGAGCAGTTCTTC
j_gene: TRBJ2-1
d_gene: .
abundance: many
v_gene: TRBV20-1

CDR3aa: CASSFNSGWQPQHF
CDR3nt: TGTGCCAGCAGCTTTAACTCGGGGTGGCAGCCCCAGCATTTT
j_gene: TRBJ1-5
d_gene: .
abundance: .
v_gene: TRBV7-9

CDR3aa: CASSLDSPEETQYF
CDR3nt: TGTGCCAGCAGCTTGGACAGCCCCGAAGAGACCCAGTACTTC
j_gene: TRBJ2-5
d_gene: .
abundance: few
v_gene: TRBV7-9

CDR3aa: CASSLTMAGTSGNEQFF
CDR3nt: TGTGCCAGCAGCTTAACCATGGCCGGGACTAGCGGGAATGAGCAGTTCTTC
j_gene: TRBJ2-1
d_gene: TRBD2
abundance: .
v_gene: TRBV5-4

CDR3aa: CSAVAGGYISEQFF
CDR3nt: TGCAGTGCCGTAGCGGGGGGGTATATAAGTGAGCAGTTCTTC
j_gene: TRBJ2-1
d_gene: TRBD2
abundance: many
v_gene: TRBV20-1

CDR3aa: CASTLSGQIHEQYF
CDR3nt: TGTGCCAGCACCCTTAGTGGACAGATCCACGAGCAGTACTTC
j_gene: TRBJ2-7
d_gene: .
abundance: many
v_gene: TRBV28

CDR3aa: CASSKGEVRRDQPQHF
CDR3nt: TGTGCCAGCAGCAAAGGAGAGGTACGGAGGGATCAGCCCCAGCATTTT
j_gene: TRBJ1-5
d_gene: .
abundance: few
v_gene: TRBV21-1

CDR3aa: CASSLGGGNGYTF
CDR3nt: TGTGCCAGCAGCCTCGGGGGAGGGAACGGCTACACCTTC
j_gene: TRBJ1-2
d_gene: .
abundance: many
v_gene: TRBV7-2

CDR3aa: CASSVGGGHGYTF
CDR3nt: TGTGCCAGCAGCGTAGGAGGAGGTCATGGCTACACCTTC
j_gene: TRBJ1-2
d_gene: .
abundance: .
v_gene: TRBV9

CDR3aa: CASSYSRQGRLDNEQFF
CDR3nt: TGTGCCAGCAGTTACTCGAGACAGGGAAGACTCGACAATGAGCAGTTCTTC
j_gene: TRBJ2-1
d_gene: TRBD1
abundance: .
v_gene: TRBV6-6

CDR3aa: CASRSDISSGANVLTF
CDR3nt: TGTGCCAGCAGATCGGACATTAGCTCTGGGGCCAACGTCCTGACTTTC
j_gene: TRBJ2-6
d_gene: .
abundance: .
v_gene: TRBV2

CDR3aa: CASSGQVLGGQPQHF
CDR3nt: TGTGCCAGCAGTGGTCAGGTGTTGGGGGGTCAGCCCCAGCATTTT
j_gene: TRBJ1-5
d_gene: .
abundance: .
v_gene: TRBV6-1

CDR3aa: CASSWPLGTVEAYEQYF
CDR3nt: TGCGCCAGCAGCTGGCCCCTGGGGACAGTAGAAGCGTACGAGCAGTACTTC
j_gene: TRBJ2-7
d_gene: TRBD1
abundance: many
v_gene: TRBV5-1

CDR3aa: CASSHRTVTDTQYF
CDR3nt: TGTGCCAGCAGTCATAGGACAGTTACAGATACGCAGTATTTT
j_gene: TRBJ2-3
d_gene: .
abundance: many
v_gene: TRBV6-5

CDR3aa: CASSPLTGGYQPQHF
CDR3nt: TGTGCCAGCAGTCCCCTGACAGGGGGATATCAGCCCCAGCATTTT
j_gene: TRBJ1-5
d_gene: TRBD1
abundance: few
v_gene: TRBV12-3/TRBV12-4

CDR3aa: CASSFVGNNEQFF
CDR3nt: TGTGCCAGCAGTTTCGTCGGAAACAATGAGCAGTTCTTC
j_gene: TRBJ2-1
d_gene: .
abundance: .
v_gene: TRBV12-3/TRBV12-4

CDR3aa: CASSLEGTTSYEQYF
CDR3nt: TGTGCCAGCAGCTTAGAGGGGACTACCTCCTACGAGCAGTACTTC
j_gene: TRBJ2-7
d_gene: TRBD2
abundance: .
v_gene: TRBV11-2

CDR3aa: CASSPRWGEQETQYF
CDR3nt: TGTGCCAGCAGCCCCCGCTGGGGGGAACAAGAGACCCAGTACTTC
j_gene: TRBJ2-5
d_gene: .
abundance: few
v_gene: TRBV3-1

CDR3aa: CSVGRTGSADTQYF
CDR3nt: TGCAGCGTTGGTCGGACAGGGTCCGCAGATACGCAGTATTTT
j_gene: TRBJ2-3
d_gene: TRBD1
abundance: many
v_gene: TRBV29-1

CDR3aa: CASSQDRGRTQYF
CDR3nt: TGTGCCAGCAGCCAGGACCGGGGACGTACGCAGTATTTT
j_gene: TRBJ2-3
d_gene: .
abundance: many
v_gene: TRBV7-2

CDR3aa: CASSSGQGKNTGELFF
CDR3nt: TGCGCCAGCAGCTCGGGACAGGGGAAAAACACCGGGGAGCTGTTTTTT
j_gene: TRBJ2-2
d_gene: TRBD1
abundance: .
v_gene: TRBV5-1

CDR3aa: CASGIRTVSSTDTQYF
CDR3nt: TGTGCCAGCGGAATAAGGACAGTCTCTAGCACAGATACGCAGTATTTT
j_gene: TRBJ2-3
d_gene: .
abundance: many
v_gene: TRBV12-3/TRBV12-4

CDR3aa: CSSRGSTDTQYF
CDR3nt: TGCAGTTCGAGGGGTAGCACAGATACGCAGTATTTT
j_gene: TRBJ2-3
d_gene: .
abundance: .
v_gene: TRBV20-1

CDR3aa: CSAASPGTTYEQYF
CDR3nt: TGCAGTGCCGCAAGTCCAGGAACTACGTACGAGCAGTACTTC
j_gene: TRBJ2-7
d_gene: .
abundance: .
v_gene: TRBV20-1

CDR3aa: CASSGRRNTGELFF
CDR3nt: TGCGCCAGCAGCGGACGTAGGAACACCGGGGAGCTGTTTTTT
j_gene: TRBJ2-2
d_gene: .
abundance: .
v_gene: TRBV10-1

CDR3aa: CASSILQGKPYEQYF
CDR3nt: TGTGCCAGCAGCATACTTCAGGGGAAACCCTACGAGCAGTACTTC
j_gene: TRBJ2-7
d_gene: .
abundance: many
v_gene: TRBV9

CDR3aa: CASRTGLSTDTQYF
CDR3nt: TGTGCCAGCAGGACAGGACTTAGCACAGATACGCAGTATTTT
j_gene: TRBJ2-3
d_gene: .
abundance: many
v_gene: TRBV7-2

CDR3aa: CASSYPGLAQNEQFF
CDR3nt: TGTGCCAGCAGTTACCCGGGACTAGCCCAGAATGAGCAGTTCTTC
j_gene: TRBJ2-1
d_gene: TRBD2
abundance: many
v_gene: TRBV6-2/TRBV6-3

CDR3aa: CASSGGVVGTSGGEGWYNEQYF
CDR3nt: TGTGCCAGCAGCGGAGGGGTGGTCGGGACTAGCGGAGGGGAAGGGTGGTACAATGAGCAGTACTTC
j_gene: TRBJ2-5
d_gene: TRBD2
abundance: few
v_gene: TRBV7-9

CDR3aa: CATQAGRADTQYF
CDR3nt: TGTGCCACTCAAGCGGGTAGAGCAGATACGCAGTATTTT
j_gene: TRBJ2-3
d_gene: .
abundance: .
v_gene: TRBV12-3/TRBV12-4

CDR3aa: CSAFSGAQANEQFF
CDR3nt: TGCAGTGCCTTTTCGGGGGCCCAAGCCAATGAGCAGTTCTTC
j_gene: TRBJ2-1
d_gene: .
abundance: many
v_gene: TRBV20-1

CDR3aa: CAWSRGTGGWAQYF
CDR3nt: TGTGCCTGGAGTAGAGGGACAGGGGGTTGGGCGCAGTATTTT
j_gene: TRBJ2-3
d_gene: TRBD1
abundance: .
v_gene: TRBV30

CDR3aa: CASSVGIGGGTDTQYF
CDR3nt: TGTGCCAGCAGCGTAGGGATAGGGGGGGGCACAGATACGCAGTATTTT
j_gene: TRBJ2-3
d_gene: .
abundance: .
v_gene: TRBV9

CDR3aa: CASSQGPAGERFF
CDR3nt: TGTGCCAGCAGTCAAGGACCTGCCGGGGAGCGGTTTTTT
j_gene: TRBJ2-2
d_gene: .
abundance: .
v_gene: TRBV7-2

CDR3aa: CAGSETGTYGHTF
CDR3nt: TGTGCCGGCAGTGAAACAGGGACCTATGGCCACACCTTC
j_gene: TRBJ1-2
d_gene: .
abundance: few
v_gene: TRBV6-4

CDR3aa: CASSDRATNEKLFF
CDR3nt: TGTGCCAGCAGTGACAGGGCAACTAATGAAAAACTGTTTTTT
j_gene: TRBJ1-4
d_gene: TRBD1
abundance: .
v_gene: TRBV3-1

CDR3aa: CASSQVIQETQYF
CDR3nt: TGTGCCAGCAGCCAAGTGATCCAAGAGACCCAGTACTTC
j_gene: TRBJ2-5
d_gene: .
abundance: .
v_gene: TRBV3-1

CDR3aa: CSVEEGGLSKTQYF
CDR3nt: TGCAGCGTTGAGGAGGGAGGGCTATCTAAGACCCAGTACTTC
j_gene: TRBJ2-5
d_gene: TRBD2
abundance: .
v_gene: TRBV29-1